A single sample is the source of the 23 T cell receptor beta chains below, sequenced in a study of T cells in Graves' hyperthyroidism and ophthalmopathy. What was amplified from RNA transcripts were TCR beta CDR3 regions. First-round RT-PCR targeting the TCR CDR3 was performed with the HTBI primer set. From the multiplex PCR reads, TCRdb called clonotypes with MiXCR, one entry per CDR3 protein. The profile covers around 350,000 distinct CDR3 sequences, with approximately 16% appearing a single time and around 20% taken by the ten largest. The sequenced material came from blood. These receptors originate from a woman aged 55-69 years with Graves' ophthalmopathy.

V and J are TRBV3-1 and TRBJ1-5, with TRBD1 as a possible D gene (5 bases). Trimming pared 1 base from V and 3 bases from J, leaving 13 bases between. The CDR3 covers 16 residues. CDR1 and CDR2 (germline): LGHDT, YNNKEL (reference sequence). CDR3: CASSQAGGGPNQPQHF. For the CDR3, the DNA is TGTGCCAGCAGCCAAGCGGGGGGTGGACCCAATCAGCCCCAGCATTTT.

This clonotype was seen a handful of times. The CDR3 here is CASSSGGALLEQYF. The CDR3 nucleotides are TGTGCCAGCAGTTCAGGGGGCGCACTTTTGGAGCAGTACTTC. The chain has TRBV28 and TRBJ2-7; the match to TRBD1 covers 8 bases. There are 14 residues in the CDR3. Germline V CDR1 and CDR2: MDHEN, SYDVKM. The junction had 9 bases not matched to a gene; V was cut back by 4 bases and J by 7 bases.

This clonotype was recorded a few times. The chain combines TRBV6-1 with TRBJ2-5; 13 nucleotides agree with TRBD2. The CDR3 is 16 amino acids. Germline V gene sequence: CDR1 MNHNS, CDR2 SASEGT. The V segment lost 4 bases and the J segment 4 bases; nucleotides outside the gene matches: 6. As DNA, the CDR3 is TGTGCCAGCAGTGCGACGGGACTAGCGGGAAGAGAGACCCAGTACTTC. It codes for CASSATGLAGRETQYF.

The V call is TRBV12-3 or TRBV12-4, the J call TRBJ2-6, with a weak D call TRBD1 (5 bases). CDR3 length equals 17 residues. Trimming took off 2 bases at V and 0 bases at J, with 11 bases between the two ends. CDR3 in amino acids: CASSLQGWDSGANVLTF. In DNA form, the CDR3 reads TGTGCCAGCAGTTTACAGGGTTGGGACTCTGGGGCCAACGTCCTGACTTTC.

This clonotype was detected only a few times. This chain joins TRBV19 and TRBJ1-1; D is possibly TRBD1 (5 bases). The V gene's germline CDR1 is LNHDA and CDR2 SQIVND (reference sequence). Trimming shortened V by 1 base and J by 0 bases, and 9 bases separated the two germline ends. The CDR3 totals 15 residues. The CDR3 DNA is TGTGCCAGTAGTATAGGGGGCAGAATGAACACTGAAGCTTTCTTT. It encodes CASSIGGRMNTEAFF.

This chain joins TRBV27 and TRBJ2-5; D is ambiguous. The germline CDR1 and CDR2 sequences are MNHEY and SMNVEV (reference sequence). The CDR3 has 12 residues. Trimming stripped 4 bases from V and 2 bases from J, with 5 bases between. The CDR3 coding sequence is TGTGCCAGCAGTTACTTACAAGAGACCCAGTACTTC. Translated: CASSYLQETQYF.

The CDR3, as DNA: TGCGCCAGCAGCCCGCGACTAGCGGGGACAGATACGCAGTATTTT. As protein: CASSPRLAGTDTQYF. The V and J genes are TRBV4-1 and TRBJ2-3; TRBD2 matches 11 bases. The CDR3 is 15 amino acids. Germline loops: CDR1 MGHRA, CDR2 YSYEKL. J was trimmed by 3 bases and V by 4 bases; bases with no gene match: 3.

This clonotype was found many times. This chain links TRBV9 with TRBJ2-2; TRBD1 matches at 8 bases. The V gene end was trimmed by 7 bases and the J gene end by 5 bases; junction bases not matched to a gene: 4. CDR1 and CDR2 from the germline V gene are SGDLS and YYNGEE. The CDR3 runs 13 residues. CDR3 sequence reads: CASGDRRTGELFF. The CDR3 DNA follows: TGTGCCAGCGGGGACAGGAGGACCGGGGAGCTGTTTTTT.

This clonotype was counted many times. This chain connects TRBV11-2 to TRBJ2-3; the match to TRBD1 covers 7 bases. Per germline, CDR1 SGHAT and CDR2 FQNNGV. The length of the CDR3 is 16 residues. V was clipped by 5 bases and J by 8 bases; unmatched bases: 16. DNA for the CDR3: TGTGCCAGCAGCGACAGGGCCCGTGGACTGTATGCTACGCAGTATTTT. It translates to CASSDRARGLYATQYF.

This clonotype was counted ten times or more. This rearrangement joins TRBV11-2 to TRBJ2-7; tentative D call: TRBD1 (5 bases). V dropped 5 bases and J dropped 2 bases, with 16 bases sitting between them. This CDR3 is 15 amino acids long. Germline CDR1 SGHAT, CDR2 FQNNGV. The CDR3 here is CASSPGQGPTYEQYF. CDR3 in DNA: TGTGCCAGCAGCCCTGGGCAGGGCCCCACCTACGAGCAGTACTTC.

This clonotype was recorded at least ten times. The genes are TRBV29-1 and TRBJ2-1; the match to TRBD2 covers 9 bases. The V gene's germline CDR1 is SQVTM and CDR2 ANQGSEA. With 4 bases clipped from V and 11 bases from J, the junction kept 3 bases outside the gene matches. There are 11 residues in the CDR3. CDR3 DNA sequence: TGCAGCGTTGGACTAGCGGAAAAGCAGTTCTTC. This translates into CSVGLAEKQFF.

The V call is TRBV27, the J call TRBJ2-1; D gene unclear. V was trimmed by 5 bases and J by 2 bases, leaving 7 bases between them. CDR1 MNHEY and CDR2 SMNVEV come from the germline V gene (reference sequence). The CDR3 contains 13 residues. As DNA, the CDR3 is TGTGCCAGCAGTAACCGACCCTACAATGAGCAGTTCTTC. Protein product: CASSNRPYNEQFF.

This chain connects TRBV5-1 to TRBJ2-3, with TRBD2 matching 10 bases. With 4 bases clipped from V and 6 bases from J, the junction kept 8 bases outside the gene matches. The CDR3 totals 15 residues. The germline gives CDR1 SGHRS, CDR2 YFSETQ. CDR3 sequence (DNA): TGCGCCAGCAGCCCCGACAGCGGGAGGGCGGATACGCAGTATTTT. It codes for CASSPDSGRADTQYF.

This clonotype occurred many times. The chain combines TRBV28 with TRBJ1-2, with D possibly TRBD1 on 5 matching bases. Germline assignment: CDR1 MDHEN and CDR2 SYDVKM. Deletions cut 4 bases from V and 1 base from J, with 7 bases between. The CDR3 length is 13 residues. DNA of the CDR3: TGTGCCAGCAGTTCGGGGGATAACTATGGCTACACCTTC. Protein: CASSSGDNYGYTF.

This clonotype was seen only a few times. This may be a read error, as it is one base from a much larger clone. V gene TRBV2 combines with J gene TRBJ2-7; D might be TRBD1 or TRBD2, each matching 5 bases. The germline V and J ends were trimmed by 6 bases and 3 bases, with 18 bases remaining between them. Germline assignment: CDR1 SNHLY and CDR2 FYNNEI. The length of the CDR3 is 15 residues. The CDR3 reads CASRVRQKGGYEQYF. The CDR3 DNA reads TGTGCCAGCAGGGTCCGACAGAAAGGAGGCTACGAGCAGTACTTC.

The table lists this clonotype with many counts. The chain has TRBV18 and TRBJ2-5; D unclear. V was cut by 0 bases and J by 4 bases, with 9 bases left in between. There are 14 residues in the CDR3. CDR1 and CDR2 from the germline V gene are KGHSH and LQKENI. The DNA of the CDR3 is TGTGCCAGCTCACCACCACGACAACGAGAGACCCAGTACTTC. This codes for CASSPPRQRETQYF.

This clonotype was counted once. The chain carries TRBV5-1 and TRBJ1-1; a possible D gene is TRBD1 (5 bases). This CDR3 comprises 15 residues. The V end was cut by 4 bases, the J end by 5 bases, with 18 bases between. Germline CDR1 and CDR2: SGHRS and YFSETQ. Written as DNA, the CDR3 is TGCGCCAGCAGCCCCGGCGGCAGGGTATTGACTGAAGCTTTCTTT. Residues: CASSPGGRVLTEAFF.

This clonotype showed up just a few times. The rearrangement uses TRBV4-2 and TRBJ1-3; TRBD1 matches 8 bases. The CDR3 has 16 residues. The junction had 9 bases not matched to a gene; V was cut back by 4 bases and J by 4 bases. The germline V gene encodes CDR1 LGHNA and CDR2 YNFKEQ. The CDR3 region has the DNA TGTGCCAGCAGCCCCTATCCGACAGGGGAAGGAAACACCATATATTTT. Translating it yields CASSPYPTGEGNTIYF.

This clonotype was seen many times. This chain connects TRBV3-1 to TRBJ1-5; D possibly corresponds to TRBD1 (5 bases). V was clipped by 1 base and J by 6 bases, with 10 bases between them. This CDR3 comprises 14 residues. Per the germline V gene, CDR1 is LGHDT and CDR2 is YNNKEL (reference sequence). This CDR3 reads CASSQAGGSQPQHF. The CDR3, as DNA: TGTGCCAGCAGCCAAGCTGGGGGGTCTCAGCCCCAGCATTTT.

This clonotype came up many times. The rearrangement uses TRBV11-3 and TRBJ2-1, with 9 bases that match TRBD2. Germline values: CDR1 SGHNT, CDR2 YENEEA. The CDR3 is 17 residues long. V was pared by 1 base and J by 3 bases, with 7 bases of the junction left unmatched. CDR3 amino acids: CASSLGSGSYHYNEQFF. CDR3 coding DNA: TGTGCCAGCAGCTTAGGTAGCGGGAGCTACCACTACAATGAGCAGTTCTTC.

A few counts support this clonotype. The chain links TRBV5-4 to TRBJ2-1, with 11 bases lining up with TRBD2. This CDR3 contains 17 residues. Germline V gives CDR1 SGHNT, CDR2 YYREEE (reference sequence). V lost 4 bases to trimming and J lost 7 bases; unmatched junction nucleotides: 13. For the CDR3, the DNA is TGTGCCAGCAGCATACTCACTTTAGCGGGAGGGTCGAATGAGCAGTTCTTC. This sequence encodes CASSILTLAGGSNEQFF.

This clonotype was seen at least ten times. The rearrangement links TRBV5-1 to TRBJ2-2; TRBD1 matches 7 bases. V lost 0 bases and J lost 8; bases outside the gene matches: 7. The CDR3 covers 15 residues. Germline V CDR1 and CDR2: SGHRS, YFSETQ. The CDR3 loop is CASSLGTGRSGELFF. CDR3 coding DNA: TGCGCCAGCAGCTTGGGGACAGGCCGGTCGGGGGAGCTGTTTTTT.

This clonotype came up a few times. This rearrangement joins TRBV9 to TRBJ2-1; weak D call: TRBD2 (5 bases). Trimming shortened V by 4 bases and J by 5 bases, and 10 bases separated the two germline ends. Germline-derived CDR1 and CDR2 are SGDLS and YYNGEE. The length of the CDR3 is 13 residues. The CDR3: CASSRRTDNEQFF. DNA of the CDR3: TGTGCCAGCAGCAGGAGGACCGACAATGAGCAGTTCTTC.